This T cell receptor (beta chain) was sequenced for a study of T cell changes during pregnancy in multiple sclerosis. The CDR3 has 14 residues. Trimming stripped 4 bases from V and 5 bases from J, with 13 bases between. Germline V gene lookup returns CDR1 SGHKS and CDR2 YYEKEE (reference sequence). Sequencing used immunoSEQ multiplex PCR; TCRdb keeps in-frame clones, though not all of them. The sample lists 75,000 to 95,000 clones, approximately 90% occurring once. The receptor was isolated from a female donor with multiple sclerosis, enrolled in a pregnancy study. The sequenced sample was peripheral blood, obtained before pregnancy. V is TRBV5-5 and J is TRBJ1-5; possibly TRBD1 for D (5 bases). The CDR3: CASSPGGGDQPQHF. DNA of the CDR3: TGTGCCAGCAGCCCCGGGGGGGGAGATCAGCCCCAGCATTTT. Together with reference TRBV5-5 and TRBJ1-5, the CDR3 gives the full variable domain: DAGVTQSPTHLIKTRGQQVTLRCSPISGHKSVSWYQQVLGQGPQFIFQYYEKEERGRGNFPDRFSARQFPNYSSELNVNALLLGDSALYLCASSPGGGDQPQHFGDGTRLSIL.